A single sample gave rise to the 23 T cell receptor beta chains below, sequenced in a study of blood T cell repertoires in COVID-19 (dated by TCRdb to the early 2020s). Library preparation was by the immunoSEQ multiplex PCR assay. Entries here come from immuneACCESS through TCRdb and include only in-frame sequences with V and J called. Some clones fail to appear in such tables; in the studies checked, an unresolved V gene covers under half of the shortfall, and the cause of the remainder is unknown. The sample includes roughly 330,000 clones, with about 87% observed a single time. The leading ten clones occupy approximately 5.3% of the sample. The specimen was PBMCs or T cells enriched from blood (not recorded which). These receptors originate from a woman aged 25 to 39 who had recovered from COVID-19.

CDR3 DNA: TGTGCCAGCAGTGACAGGGTCGACTATGGCTACACCTTC. Translating gives CASSDRVDYGYTF. V and J are TRBV6-1 and TRBJ1-2; tentative D call: TRBD1 (5 bases). The CDR3 is 13 residues long. Per the germline V gene, CDR1 is MNHNS and CDR2 is SASEGT. Trimming shortened V by 3 bases and J by 3 bases, and 8 bases separated the two germline ends.

The rearrangement joins TRBV19 to TRBJ1-5; the match to TRBD1 covers 9 bases. The CDR3 loop spans 16 amino acids. CDR1 LNHDA and CDR2 SQIVND come from the germline V gene (reference sequence). After removal of 3 bases from V and 4 bases from J, the junction contained 7 bases not matched to a gene. The CDR3 nucleotides are TGTGCCAGTAGTATCCGCCCCGGACAGGGGAATCAGCCCCAGCATTTT. Its protein product is CASSIRPGQGNQPQHF. Supplemented by reference TRBV19 and TRBJ1-5, the full variable domain reads DGGITQSPKYLFRKEGQNVTLSCEQNLNHDAMYWYRQDPGQGLRLIYYSQIVNDFQKGDIAEGYSVSREKKESFPLTVTSAQKNPTAFYLCASSIRPGQGNQPQHFGDGTRLSIL.

The CDR3 reads CASSLERDRGNEQFF. CDR3 nucleotide sequence: TGTGCCAGCAGCTTAGAACGAGACAGGGGCAATGAGCAGTTCTTC. The chain is built from TRBV7-8 and TRBJ2-1; 8 nucleotides match TRBD1. The CDR3 runs to 15 residues. With 1 base clipped from V and 6 bases from J, the junction kept 5 bases outside the gene matches. Germline lookup yields CDR1 SGHVS and CDR2 FQNEAQ.

The V and J genes are TRBV27 and TRBJ1-2; D is unresolved. Trimming left V 3 bases short and J 7 bases short, with 15 bases between. CDR1 is MNHEY, CDR2 SMNVEV, per germline (reference sequence). This CDR3 is built from 14 residues. DNA of the CDR3: TGTGCCAGCAGTTTTGCTCCCACGGGTCGTGGCTACACCTTC. This gives the protein CASSFAPTGRGYTF.

This rearrangement joins TRBV7-3 to TRBJ2-3; 7 nucleotides line up with TRBD2. Per germline, CDR1 SGHTA and CDR2 FQGTGA. V trimming: 5 bases; J trimming: 1 base; junction bases outside the gene matches: 6. This CDR3 is built from 15 residues. CDR3 DNA: TGTGCCAGCAGCCCCCGGGGGGATGGCACAGATACGCAGTATTTT. Its protein product is CASSPRGDGTDTQYF.

V usage is TRBV6-2 or TRBV6-3 and J usage is TRBJ1-2; D remains unclear. V was pared by 3 bases and J by 4 bases, with 21 bases between. The V gene's germline CDR1 is MNHEY and CDR2 SVGEGT. This CDR3 is built from 17 residues. CDR3 sequence reads: CASSYGWASSPLYGYTF. The CDR3 DNA sequence: TGTGCCAGCAGTTATGGGTGGGCATCGTCTCCTCTCTATGGCTACACCTTC.

The chain carries TRBV6-5 and TRBJ1-4; 8 nucleotides align to TRBD1. CDR1 MNHEY and CDR2 SVGAGI come from the germline V gene. The CDR3 covers 14 residues. V dropped 7 bases and J dropped 5; count of bases not matched to a gene: 6. The CDR3 nucleotides are TGTGCCAGCACCAGACAGGGGCCGAATGAAAAACTGTTTTTT. Protein sequence: CASTRQGPNEKLFF.

Here the CDR3 reads CASRQGRNSPLHF. In nucleotides, the CDR3 is TGTGCCAGCCGACAGGGCCGTAATTCACCCCTCCACTTT. The rearrangement links TRBV18 to TRBJ1-6, with 7 bases fitting TRBD1. The CDR3 has 13 amino acids. From germline, CDR1 is KGHSH and CDR2 LQKENI. V lost 8 bases to trimming and J lost 6 bases; unmatched junction nucleotides: 4. The whole variable domain, filled in from reference TRBV18 and TRBJ1-6, reads NAGVMQNPRHLVRRRGQEARLRCSPMKGHSHVYWYRQLPEEGLKFMVYLQKENIIDESGMPKERFSAEFPKEGPSILRIQQVVRGDSAAYFCASRQGRNSPLHFGNGTRLTVT.

The chain carries TRBV6-2 or TRBV6-3 and TRBJ2-7; D unresolved. Germline assignment: CDR1 MNHEY and CDR2 SVGEGT. Between the trimmed V and J ends, which lost 0 bases and 0 bases, there was a span of 15 bases. The CDR3 covers 17 residues. The CDR3 loop is CASSYSLTVPLSYEQYF. Written as DNA, the CDR3 is TGTGCCAGCAGTTACTCCTTGACTGTACCCCTCTCCTACGAGCAGTACTTC.

V usage is TRBV5-1 and J usage is TRBJ2-1, with 10 bases identical to TRBD1. V was pared by 0 bases and J by 8 bases, with 2 bases of the junction left unmatched. The CDR3 consists of 14 residues. Germline V gene sequence: CDR1 SGHRS, CDR2 YFSETQ. The DNA of the CDR3 is TGCGCCAGCAGCTTGGGACAGGGGGCTGATGAGCAGTTCTTC. Amino acid sequence: CASSLGQGADEQFF.

The rearrangement uses TRBV27 and TRBJ1-1; the match to TRBD1 covers 8 bases. In germline, CDR1 is MNHEY, CDR2 SMNVEV (reference sequence). The CDR3 has 16 amino acids. The trim removed 3 bases at V and 4 bases at J, leaving 10 bases unmatched. CDR3 in amino acids: CASSFGRGLVGTEAFF. In DNA, the CDR3 is TGTGCCAGCAGTTTCGGCAGGGGGCTAGTGGGCACTGAAGCTTTCTTT.

The chain is built from TRBV27 and TRBJ1-1; 9 bases are shared with TRBD1. CDR3 length: 14 residues. The germline gives CDR1 MNHEY, CDR2 SMNVEV (reference sequence). The J segment lost 6 bases and the V segment lost 10 bases, leaving 12 bases of the junction unmatched. CDR3 loop: CATRKQGAGAEAFF. The CDR3 nucleotides are TGTGCCACCCGAAAACAGGGGGCGGGGGCTGAAGCTTTCTTT.

The chain is built from TRBV2 and TRBJ2-3, with no clear D. The V gene lost 10 bases and the J gene lost 2 bases, with 4 bases spanning the gap. CDR3 length: 10 amino acids. In germline, CDR1 is SNHLY, CDR2 FYNNEI. CDR3 sequence (DNA): TGTGCCACAGACACAGATACGCAGTATTTT. Translation gives CATDTDTQYF.

In nucleotides, the CDR3 is TGTGCCAGCAGTCGCGATAGGGGGGGAAAACTGTTTTTT. It yields the protein CASSRDRGGKLFF. The rearrangement joins TRBV5-6 to TRBJ1-4, with D maybe TRBD1 (6 bases). The germline V gene encodes CDR1 SGHDT and CDR2 YYEEEE. There are 13 residues in the CDR3. V was cut by 5 bases and J by 10 bases, with 15 bases left in between.

The chain has TRBV28 and TRBJ1-1, with TRBD1 as a possible D gene (5 bases). V was shortened by 6 bases and J by 1 base, with 12 bases between the two germline ends. This CDR3 is built from 14 residues. Germline V CDR1 and CDR2: MDHEN, SYDVKM. Written as DNA, the CDR3 is TGTGCCAGCAGAGGCCCTGGGGCGAACACTGAAGCTTTCTTT. Amino acid sequence: CASRGPGANTEAFF.

V gene TRBV28 combines with J gene TRBJ1-4, with 9 bases matching TRBD1. Germline V gene sequence: CDR1 MDHEN, CDR2 SYDVKM. The CDR3 runs 14 residues. Trimming removed 3 bases from V and 10 bases from J; junction bases left unmatched: 6. CDR3 sequence: CASSFVSGQGKLFF. The CDR3, as DNA: TGTGCCAGCAGTTTTGTTTCGGGACAGGGAAAACTGTTTTTT.

This sequence joins TRBV5-1 and TRBJ2-3; 13 bases are a match to TRBD2. V lost 0 bases and J lost 6; bases outside the gene matches: 7. Germline values: CDR1 SGHRS, CDR2 YFSETQ. The CDR3 length is 17 residues. This CDR3 reads CASSLAGLAGEVDTQYF. CDR3 DNA sequence: TGCGCCAGCAGCTTGGCCGGACTAGCGGGGGAGGTGGATACGCAGTATTTT.

The V and J genes are TRBV6-5 and TRBJ2-3; tentative D call: TRBD1 (5 bases). The CDR3 runs to 14 residues. Trimming stripped 2 bases from V and 5 bases from J, with 11 bases between. Germline-derived CDR1 and CDR2 are MNHEY and SVGAGI. The CDR3 loop reads CASSYRLTEDTQYF. DNA for the CDR3: TGTGCCAGCAGTTACCGCTTGACAGAAGATACGCAGTATTTT.

This clone was counted between two and nine times. This chain connects TRBV15 to TRBJ1-5, with D hard to call. The V gene's germline CDR1 is LNHNV and CDR2 YYDKDF (reference sequence). Trimming removed 1 base from V and 5 bases from J, with 12 bases in between. This CDR3 spans 15 amino acids. CDR3 DNA: TGTGCCACCAGCAGAGTTGGGCGGACTGATCAGCCCCAGCATTTT. Encoded protein: CATSRVGRTDQPQHF.

J is TRBJ2-7 and V is TRBV11-3, with D possibly matching TRBD1 (5 bases). Germline V CDR1 and CDR2: SGHNT, YENEEA. The V end was cut by 5 bases, the J end by 3 bases, with 20 bases between. The CDR3 length is 16 residues. Here the CDR3 reads CASSRDSAGLGYEQYF. CDR3 sequence (DNA): TGTGCCAGCAGCCGAGATTCGGCAGGGCTTGGCTACGAGCAGTACTTC.

V is TRBV10-3 and J is TRBJ1-2; TRBD1 aligns across 7 bases. Germline V CDR1 and CDR2: ENHRY, SYGVKD. Germline trimming cut 0 bases from V and 4 bases from J; bases unmatched to any gene: 8. This CDR3 is built from 16 residues. The CDR3 nucleotides read TGTGCCATCAGTGAGTCGAAGGGGGCGCGTGCCTATGGCTACACCTTC. Translation gives CAISESKGARAYGYTF.

On this clone: An end of the junction differs from the germline gene, which may be a read error. CDR3 nucleotides: TGTACCAGCAGCCATGGCGGAGCAACACCCCTCCACTTT. It yields the protein CTSSHGGATPLHF. The genes are TRBV14 and TRBJ1-6; no firm D call. There are 13 residues in the CDR3. Per the germline V gene, CDR1 is SGHDN and CDR2 is FVKESK.

J is TRBJ1-1 and V is TRBV18; D is ambiguous. Trimming took 5 bases from V and 4 from J, leaving 11 bases between them. The CDR3 consists of 13 residues. The V gene's germline CDR1 is KGHSH and CDR2 LQKENI. The CDR3 sequence: CASSASVATEAFF. As DNA, the CDR3 is TGTGCCAGCTCAGCCTCGGTTGCCACTGAAGCTTTCTTT.